This note documents a single T cell receptor (beta chain) sequence. Trimming left V 5 bases short and J 5 bases short, with 25 bases between. The CDR3 spans 18 residues. Germline CDR1 reads MNHEY; CDR2 reads SVGEGT. This specimen belongs to a study of blood T cell repertoires in COVID-19. Turning to the study itself: The samples span acute and convalescent COVID-19 from the United States, Italy and Spain. In each case, the material was cDNA or gDNA derived from T cells, B-cell-depleted T cells, or PBMCs.

Authors' processing steps: Scientists estimated how many nucleated cells there were by amplifying reference gene primers. Sequencing used immunoSEQ multiplex PCR; TCRdb keeps in-frame clones, though not all of them. V, J and clone size are those of that table, while D and trimming were read from the DNA. The sample lists 80,000 or so clones, about 88% occurring once. The origin of this receptor is a human donor in a cohort sampled during active COVID-19. Material for sequencing was peripheral blood. This chain links TRBV6-2 or TRBV6-3 with TRBJ2-1; no clear D gene. CDR3 in amino acids: CASSPPEVSRKGNNEQFF. CDR3 DNA sequence: TGTGCCAGCAGTCCCCCCGAGGTCAGTCGAAAAGGTAACAATGAGCAGTTCTTC.